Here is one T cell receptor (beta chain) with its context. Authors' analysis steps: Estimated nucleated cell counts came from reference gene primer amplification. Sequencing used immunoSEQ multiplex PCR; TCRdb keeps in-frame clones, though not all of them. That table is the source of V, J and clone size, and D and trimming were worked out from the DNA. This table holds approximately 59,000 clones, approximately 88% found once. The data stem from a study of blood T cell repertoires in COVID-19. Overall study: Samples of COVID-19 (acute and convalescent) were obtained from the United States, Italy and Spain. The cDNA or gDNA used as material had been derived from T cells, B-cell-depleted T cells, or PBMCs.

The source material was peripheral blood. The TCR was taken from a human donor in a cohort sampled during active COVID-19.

CDR3 protein: CASSGIYEQFF. The CDR3 DNA reads TGTGCCAGTAGTGGCATATATGAGCAGTTCTTC. The J gene is TRBJ2-1, the V gene TRBV19; no firm D call. Trimming stripped 5 bases from V and 8 bases from J, with 7 bases between. The CDR3 has 11 residues. Looked up from germline, CDR1 is LNHDA and CDR2 is SQIVND (reference sequence).